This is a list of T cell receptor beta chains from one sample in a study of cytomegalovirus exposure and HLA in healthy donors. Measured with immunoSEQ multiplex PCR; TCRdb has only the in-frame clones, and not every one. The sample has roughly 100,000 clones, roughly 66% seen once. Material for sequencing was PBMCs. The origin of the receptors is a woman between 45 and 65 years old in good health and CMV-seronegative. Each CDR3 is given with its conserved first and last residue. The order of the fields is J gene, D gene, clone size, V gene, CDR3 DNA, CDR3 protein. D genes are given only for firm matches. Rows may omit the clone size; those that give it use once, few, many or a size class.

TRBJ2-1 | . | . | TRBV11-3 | TGTGCCAGCAGCGTGGCGGGGAGCATCTACAATGAGCAGTTCTTC | CASSVAGSIYNEQFF
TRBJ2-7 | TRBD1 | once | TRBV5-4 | TGTGCCAGCCGTCGCGACAGGGGCTCTGAGCAGTACTTC | CASRRDRGSEQYF
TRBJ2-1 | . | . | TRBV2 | TGTGCCAGCAGTTCACAGGAGACCTACAATGAGCAGTTCTTC | CASSSQETYNEQFF
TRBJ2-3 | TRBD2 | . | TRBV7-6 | TGTGCCAGCAGCAACAGTTTCTCGGGTCGATCTAGCGGGAGGGCCGTAAGTACGCAGTATTTT | CASSNSFSGRSSGRAVSTQYF
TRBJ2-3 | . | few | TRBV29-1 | TGCAGCGTCGGGAGCGTCGATACGCAGTATTTT | CSVGSVDTQYF
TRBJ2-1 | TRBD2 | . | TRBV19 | TGTGCCAGTAACACTCTAGCGGGGCCCCTCGATGAGCAGTTCTTC | CASNTLAGPLDEQFF
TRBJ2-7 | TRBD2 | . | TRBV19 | TGTGCCACCCAGAGCGGGAGGGCCTCCTACGAGCAGTACTTC | CATQSGRASYEQYF
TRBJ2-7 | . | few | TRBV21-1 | TGTGCCAGCAGCAAAGGGGGGGACAGAGTACGGGAGCAGTACTTC | CASSKGGDRVREQYF
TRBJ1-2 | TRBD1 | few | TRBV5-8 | TGTGCCAGCAGCGACAGGGAGATTGTTACCCTTAGTAATGGCTACACCTTC | CASSDREIVTLSNGYTF
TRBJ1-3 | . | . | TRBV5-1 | TGCGCCAGCAGCCGGGGGATCTCTGGAAACACCATATATTTT | CASSRGISGNTIYF
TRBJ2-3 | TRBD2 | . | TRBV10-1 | TGCGCCAGCAGTAGCGGGGGGAACACAGATACGCAGTATTTT | CASSSGGNTDTQYF
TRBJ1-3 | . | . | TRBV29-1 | TGCAGCGGCCGGGACTCTGGAAACACCATATATTTT | CSGRDSGNTIYF
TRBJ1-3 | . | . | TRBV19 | TGTGCCAGTAGCAGATCTGGAAACACCATATATTTT | CASSRSGNTIYF
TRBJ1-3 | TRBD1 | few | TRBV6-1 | TGTGCCAGCAGTCCGCCGGACAGGGAAGACACCATATATTTT | CASSPPDREDTIYF
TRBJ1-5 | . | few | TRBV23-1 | TGCGCCAGCAGTCATAGCACTTCTAGCAATCAGCCCCAGCATTTT | CASSHSTSSNQPQHF
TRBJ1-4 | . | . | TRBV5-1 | TGCGCCAGCAGCTTGGCGACAGGCCCAAATGAAAAACTGTTTTTT | CASSLATGPNEKLFF
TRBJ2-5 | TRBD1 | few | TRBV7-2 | TGTGCCAGCAGCTTAGGAGGACAGGCCATCCAGCAGACCCAGTACTTC | CASSLGGQAIQQTQYF
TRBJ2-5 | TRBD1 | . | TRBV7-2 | TGTGCCAGCAGCCGGGACAGGGACGAGACCCAGTACTTC | CASSRDRDETQYF
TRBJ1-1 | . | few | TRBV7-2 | TGTGCCAGCAGCTTAGCGGACTACAGAGGAGAAGCTTTCTTT | CASSLADYRGEAFF
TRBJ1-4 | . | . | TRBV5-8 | TGTGCCAGCAGCCAGGGACTGCTTAATGAAAAACTGTTTTTT | CASSQGLLNEKLFF
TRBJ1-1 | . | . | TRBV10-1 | TGCGCCAGCAGTGAGTCCGGACAACGGAACACTGAAGCTTTCTTT | CASSESGQRNTEAFF
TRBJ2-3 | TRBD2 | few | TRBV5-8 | TGTGCCAGCAGCTTTGGGGGGGGATCGGGCCTGGATACGCAGTATTTT | CASSFGGGSGLDTQYF
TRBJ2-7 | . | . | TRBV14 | TGTGCCAGCAGCCCCTCCGGAGGAACCTACGAGCAGTACTTC | CASSPSGGTYEQYF
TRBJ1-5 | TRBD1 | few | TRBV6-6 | TGTGCCAGCAGTTTACAGGGGGTAGATCAGCCCCAGCATTTT | CASSLQGVDQPQHF